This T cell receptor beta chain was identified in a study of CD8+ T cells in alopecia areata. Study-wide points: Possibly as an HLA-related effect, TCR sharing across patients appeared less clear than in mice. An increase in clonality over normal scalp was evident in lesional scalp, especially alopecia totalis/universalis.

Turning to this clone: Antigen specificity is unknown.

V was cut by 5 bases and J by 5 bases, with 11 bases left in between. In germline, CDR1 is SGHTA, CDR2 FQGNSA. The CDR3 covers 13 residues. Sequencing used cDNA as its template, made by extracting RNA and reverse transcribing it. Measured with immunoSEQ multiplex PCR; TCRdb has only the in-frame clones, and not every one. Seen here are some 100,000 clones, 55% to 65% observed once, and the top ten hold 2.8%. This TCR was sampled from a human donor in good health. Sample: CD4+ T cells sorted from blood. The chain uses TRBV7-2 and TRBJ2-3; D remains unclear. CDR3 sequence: CASSQSVEDTQYF. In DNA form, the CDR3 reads TGTGCCAGCAGCCAGTCGGTTGAAGATACGCAGTATTTT.